The 26 T cell receptor beta chains below all came from one sample that was sequenced in a study of blood T cell repertoires in COVID-19 (dated by TCRdb to the early 2020s). The library was produced with the immunoSEQ multiplex PCR assay. TCRdb carries this immuneACCESS record with in-frame sequences only. Its versions omit some clonotypes, under half of them owing to an unresolved V gene in the studies checked, with the rest unexplained. The sample profile shows a few hundred thousand clones; roughly 90% of them were found once. The ten largest clones capture under 5% of the sample. The specimen was peripheral blood. Every receptor here comes from a woman in her forties or fifties with active or convalescent COVID-19.

The rearrangement links TRBV28 to TRBJ1-6; the D gene is possibly TRBD1 (5 bases). CDR1 is MDHEN and CDR2 is SYDVKM in the germline V gene. Trimming took off 5 bases at V and 7 bases at J, with 21 bases between the two ends. The CDR3 is 17 residues long. The CDR3 region is CASSLLMRGASNSPLHF. CDR3 DNA: TGTGCCAGCAGTCTCCTTATGCGGGGCGCGTCGAATTCACCCCTCCACTTT. The full variable domain, rest sourced from reference TRBV28 and TRBJ1-6, is DVKVTQSSRYLVKRTGEKVFLECVQDMDHENMFWYRQDPGLGLRLIYFSYDVKMKEKGDIPEGYSVSREKKERFSLILESASTNQTSMYLCASSLLMRGASNSPLHFGNGTRLTVT.

This chain links TRBV19 with TRBJ2-5, with 12 bases identical to TRBD2. The V segment lost 3 bases and the J segment 5 bases; nucleotides outside the gene matches: 7. This CDR3 region has 16 residues. Germline V gene sequence: CDR1 LNHDA, CDR2 SQIVND (reference sequence). CDR3 sequence: CASSIRTSGTLETQYF. The CDR3 DNA follows: TGTGCCAGTAGTATCAGGACTAGCGGGACGTTGGAGACCCAGTACTTC.

This rearrangement joins TRBV7-8 to TRBJ2-7; 14 bases map to TRBD2. In germline, CDR1 is SGHVS, CDR2 FQNEAQ. J was trimmed by 1 base and V by 5 bases; bases with no gene match: 7. This CDR3 has 17 residues. The CDR3 loop is CASSTGLAGGPSYEQYF. The CDR3 region has the DNA TGTGCCAGCAGCACCGGACTAGCGGGAGGACCTTCCTACGAGCAGTACTTC.

This chain uses TRBV27 with TRBJ1-2, with D unclear. The length of the CDR3 is 12 residues. CDR1 and CDR2 from the germline V gene are MNHEY and SMNVEV (reference sequence). V gave up 8 bases and J gave up 5 bases, with 12 bases separating them. The CDR3 coding sequence is TGTGCCAGCGGACTGAACGGTTATGGCTACACCTTC. It is translated as CASGLNGYGYTF.

V gene TRBV7-9 combines with J gene TRBJ2-5; TRBD2 agrees at 15 bases. V shed 4 bases, J shed 5 bases, and the junction held 5 bases outside the gene matches. Germline CDR1 and CDR2: SEHNR and FQNEAQ (reference sequence). CDR3 length: 16 residues. The CDR3 sequence: CASSYGTSGGRETQYF. The CDR3 DNA reads TGTGCCAGCAGCTACGGGACTAGCGGGGGGCGGGAGACCCAGTACTTC.

The chain couples TRBV28 to TRBJ1-2; D call uncertain. Germline-derived CDR1 and CDR2 are MDHEN and SYDVKM. This CDR3 region has 14 residues. Trimming pared 2 bases from V and 4 bases from J, leaving 11 bases between. As DNA, the CDR3 is TGTGCCAGCAGTTTAGGAGACCTATCCTATGGCTACACCTTC. It codes for CASSLGDLSYGYTF.

This chain joins TRBV7-2 and TRBJ2-3, with D possibly matching TRBD1 (8 bases). The CDR3 has 16 residues. CDR1 is SGHTA and CDR2 is FQGNSA in the germline V gene. Trimming pared 5 bases from V and 0 bases from J, leaving 15 bases between. The CDR3 coding sequence is TGTGCCAGCAGCCCAGGGGGCGGGGGTAGCACAGATACGCAGTATTTT. This codes for CASSPGGGGSTDTQYF.

The chain couples TRBV6-5 to TRBJ2-7, with a weak D call TRBD1 (5 bases). The CDR3 loop spans 15 amino acids. V was shortened by 2 bases and J by 4 bases, with 15 bases between the two germline ends. Per germline, CDR1 MNHEY and CDR2 SVGAGI. DNA of the CDR3: TGTGCCAGCAGTTACCTGACAGCTCACCCTTACGAGCAGTACTTC. Its protein product is CASSYLTAHPYEQYF.

The V and J genes are TRBV7-9 and TRBJ2-7; 7 bases match TRBD2. CDR3 size: 14 residues. The germline CDR1 and CDR2 sequences are SEHNR and FQNEAQ (reference sequence). After removal of 2 bases from V and 3 bases from J, the junction contained 4 bases not matched to a gene. DNA for the CDR3: TGTGCCAGCAGCTTACGTGGGGGGGACTACGAGCAGTACTTC. It specifies CASSLRGGDYEQYF.

The chain combines TRBV27 with TRBJ2-1, with 7 nucleotides matching TRBD1. Trimming took 6 bases from V and 1 from J; bases not matched to a gene: 9. This CDR3 has 16 amino acids. Looked up from germline, CDR1 is MNHEY and CDR2 is SMNVEV (reference sequence). This CDR3 reads CASRITPGQSYNEQFF. CDR3 sequence (DNA): TGTGCCAGCAGAATAACGCCGGGACAGTCCTACAATGAGCAGTTCTTC.

The genes are TRBV6-1 and TRBJ2-2, with a tentative D call TRBD2 (5 bases). The germline V gene has CDR1 MNHNS and CDR2 SASEGT. The CDR3 totals 16 residues. V was clipped by 2 bases and J by 1 base, with 11 bases between them. For the CDR3, the DNA is TGTGCCAGCAGTGAAAGACTAACGAGGAACACCGGGGAGCTGTTTTTT. Translated: CASSERLTRNTGELFF.

The rearrangement uses TRBV15 and TRBJ2-2; no clear D. V lost 4 bases to trimming and J lost 4 bases, with 16 bases between them. This CDR3 is 16 amino acids long. Looked up from germline, CDR1 is LNHNV and CDR2 is YYDKDF (reference sequence). In nucleotides, the CDR3 is TGTGCCACCAGCACAAAGACGGTGGAGAGCACCGGGGAGCTGTTTTTT. Translating it yields CATSTKTVESTGELFF.

The V gene is TRBV7-9, the J gene TRBJ1-1, with a tentative D call TRBD1 (6 bases). The CDR3 sequence is 15 residues long. V gave up 5 bases and J gave up 1 base, with 14 bases separating them. CDR1 and CDR2 from the germline V gene are SEHNR and FQNEAQ (reference sequence). CDR3 coding DNA: TGTGCCAGCAGCGTTTGGACAGCAAGGAACACTGAAGCTTTCTTT. This codes for CASSVWTARNTEAFF.

V gene TRBV7-2 combines with J gene TRBJ1-1, with a weak D call TRBD1 (5 bases). Looked up from germline, CDR1 is SGHTA and CDR2 is FQGNSA. With 2 bases removed from V and 4 bases from J, the gap between germline ends came to 8 bases. The CDR3 has 13 residues. CDR3 sequence (DNA): TGTGCCAGCAGCTTACAGGGTTCCACTGAAGCTTTCTTT. This translates into CASSLQGSTEAFF. The full variable domain, completed using reference TRBV7-2 and TRBJ1-1, is GAGVSQSPSNKVTEKGKDVELRCDPISGHTALYWYRQSLGQGLEFLIYFQGNSAPDKSGLPSDRFSAERTGGSVSTLTIQRTQQEDSAVYLCASSLQGSTEAFFGQGTRLTVV.

J is TRBJ1-6 and V is TRBV9, with TRBD1 matching 7 bases. The germline V gene has CDR1 SGDLS and CDR2 YYNGEE. V was clipped by 3 bases and J by 3 bases; unmatched bases: 3. The CDR3 runs 15 residues. CDR3 region: CASSEQGNYNSPLHF. For the CDR3, the DNA is TGTGCCAGCAGCGAACAGGGGAACTATAATTCACCCCTCCACTTT.

Regarding this clone: The junction differs from germline at one of its ends, possibly a read error. The genes are TRBV12-3 or TRBV12-4 and TRBJ2-1; 9 bases fit TRBD2. This CDR3 has 13 amino acids. CDR3 sequence reads: CASSLAGRNEQFF. The CDR3 nucleotides are TGTGCCAGCAGTCTAGCGGGGCGGAATGAGCAGTTCTTC.

This clone came up a few times. The V and J genes are TRBV7-2 and TRBJ2-1; TRBD2 might be the D (6 bases). There are 15 residues in the CDR3. Germline V lookup: CDR1 SGHTA, CDR2 FQGNSA. V lost 2 bases and J 0 bases, leaving 8 bases between the germline ends. DNA of the CDR3: TGTGCCAGCAGCTTAACTAGCTCCTCCTACAATGAGCAGTTCTTC. The encoded protein is CASSLTSSSYNEQFF.

This sequence joins TRBV4-3 and TRBJ2-7; D is possibly TRBD1 (5 bases). The CDR3 contains 15 residues. V was cut by 0 bases and J by 0 bases, with 9 bases left in between. Germline V gives CDR1 LGHNA, CDR2 YSLEER. The CDR3 sequence: CASSQDDSSSYEQYF. CDR3 DNA sequence: TGCGCCAGCAGCCAAGACGACAGCAGCTCCTACGAGCAGTACTTC.

V gene TRBV5-4 combines with J gene TRBJ1-3, with D perhaps matching TRBD1 (5 bases). Germline CDR1 reads SGHNT; CDR2 reads YYREEE (reference sequence). Trimming removed 0 bases at V and 4 bases at J, with 14 bases between. The CDR3 totals 16 residues. This CDR3 is CASSLAGGSGGNTIYF. In nucleotides, the CDR3 is TGTGCCAGCAGCTTGGCCGGGGGTTCAGGAGGAAACACCATATATTTT.

The CDR3 nucleotides are TGTGCCAGCAGTCCTACAGGGGGCGGCTATGGCTACACCTTC. Translating it yields CASSPTGGGYGYTF. The chain links TRBV9 to TRBJ1-2; 9 nucleotides line up with TRBD1. The V segment lost 5 bases and the J segment 4 bases; nucleotides outside the gene matches: 6. CDR3 length: 14 residues. Germline V lookup: CDR1 SGDLS, CDR2 YYNGEE.

The chain combines TRBV7-9 with TRBJ2-1; tentatively, D is TRBD2 (7 bases). Trimming removed 5 bases at V and 8 bases at J, with 25 bases between. The germline gives CDR1 SEHNR, CDR2 FQNEAQ (reference sequence). The CDR3 is made up of 17 amino acids. CDR3 coding DNA: TGTGCCAGCAGCCCCTCAACCCCGGGGGGCGAGGGCTATGAGCAGTTCTTC. It specifies CASSPSTPGGEGYEQFF.

The CDR3 region is CASSTGDSTFYGYTF. The CDR3 coding sequence is TGCGCCAGCAGCACGGGGGACAGCACCTTCTATGGCTACACCTTC. The V gene is TRBV5-1, the J gene TRBJ1-2; 7 bases line up with TRBD1. The V and J ends lost 4 bases and 4 bases, in that order; junction bases with no gene match: 10. CDR3 length: 15 amino acids. Germline assignment: CDR1 SGHRS and CDR2 YFSETQ.

Only one count was recorded for this clone. The CDR3 sequence is CASSRPITGELFF. As DNA, the CDR3 is TGTGCCAGCAGCAGGCCGATCACCGGGGAGCTGTTTTTT. The chain carries TRBV25-1 and TRBJ2-2, with unresolved D. The CDR3 covers 13 residues. Trimming shortened V by 6 bases and J by 4 bases, and 9 bases separated the two germline ends. CDR1 is MGHDK, CDR2 SYGVNS, per germline.

V is TRBV15 and J is TRBJ1-3, with a possible D match to TRBD1 (5 bases). The CDR3 extends over 16 amino acids. V gave up 0 bases and J gave up 3 bases, with 12 bases separating them. Germline CDR1 and CDR2: LNHNV and YYDKDF (reference sequence). The CDR3 reads CATSRDWGVFGNTIYF. The CDR3 bases are TGTGCCACCAGCAGAGATTGGGGGGTCTTTGGAAACACCATATATTTT.

The CDR3 spells CSASQRPYNEQFF. The DNA for the CDR3 is TGCAGTGCTAGTCAGCGGCCCTACAATGAGCAGTTCTTC. The chain has TRBV20-1 and TRBJ2-1, with D possibly matching TRBD2 (5 bases). The CDR3 is 13 amino acids. With 3 bases removed from V and 2 bases from J, the gap between germline ends came to 8 bases. Germline lookup yields CDR1 DFQATT and CDR2 SNEGSKA (reference sequence).

This clone was seen just once. This chain links TRBV6-5 with TRBJ1-5, with unresolved D. The CDR3 consists of 13 residues. With 5 bases removed from V and 6 bases from J, the gap between germline ends came to 11 bases. In germline, CDR1 is MNHEY, CDR2 SVGAGI. CDR3 coding DNA: TGTGCCAGCAGTCCCCGAGAGAGTCAGCCCCAGCATTTT. It translates to CASSPRESQPQHF.